A selection of T cell receptor beta chains follows, all from one sample in a study of control samples from healthy donors and cancer patients. The method was immunoSEQ multiplex PCR; TCRdb's version includes in-frame clones alone and lacks a portion of them. This sample has 130,000 to 150,000 clones, with approximately 93% found just once. Material: blood. All receptors derive from a man aged 18 to 30 in good health. CDR3s include the opening cysteine and the closing phenylalanine or tryptophan. A D gene is named only where the DNA matches it firmly. For some rows the clone size is stated as once, few or many, or as a class when expanded; others skip it.

d_gene: -; j_gene: TRBJ1-6; v_gene: TRBV4-2; abundance: few; CDR3nt: TGTGCCAGCAGCCAAGTCTGGGCGGTGGATTCACCCCTCCACTTT; CDR3aa: CASSQVWAVDSPLHF
d_gene: -; j_gene: TRBJ1-2; v_gene: TRBV6-5; abundance: -; CDR3nt: TGTGCCAGCATCCGAGACGCGGGCCCCTATGGCTACACCTTC; CDR3aa: CASIRDAGPYGYTF
d_gene: -; j_gene: TRBJ2-7; v_gene: TRBV7-9; abundance: -; CDR3nt: TGTGCCAGCAGCTTGGCCAGGGACTTAGGCGAGCAGTACTTC; CDR3aa: CASSLARDLGEQYF
d_gene: -; j_gene: TRBJ1-1; v_gene: TRBV9; abundance: -; CDR3nt: TGTGCCAGCAGCGTTGACAAGAACACTGAAGCTTTCTTT; CDR3aa: CASSVDKNTEAFF
d_gene: TRBD1; j_gene: TRBJ1-1; v_gene: TRBV6-6; abundance: -; CDR3nt: TGTGCCAGCAGTCCGGGACAGGGAGGAGGTATGTACACTGAAGCTTTCTTT; CDR3aa: CASSPGQGGGMYTEAFF
d_gene: -; j_gene: TRBJ1-1; v_gene: TRBV7-2; abundance: -; CDR3nt: TGTGCCAGCAGCTTAGGGGCAGTTGAAGCTTTCTTT; CDR3aa: CASSLGAVEAFF
d_gene: -; j_gene: TRBJ1-1; v_gene: TRBV12-3/TRBV12-4; abundance: -; CDR3nt: TGTGCCAGCATGAGGGGTTGGAACACTGAAGCTTTCTTT; CDR3aa: CASMRGWNTEAFF
d_gene: TRBD2; j_gene: TRBJ2-2; v_gene: TRBV6-1; abundance: -; CDR3nt: TGTGCCAGCAGTGGACGGACTAGCGGTCTGCCCGGGGAGCTGTTTTTT; CDR3aa: CASSGRTSGLPGELFF
d_gene: -; j_gene: TRBJ2-7; v_gene: TRBV3-1/TRBV3-2; abundance: -; CDR3nt: TGTGCCAGCTCCTTCGGGGGCTACGAGCAGTACTTC; CDR3aa: CASSFGGYEQYF
d_gene: -; j_gene: TRBJ2-2; v_gene: TRBV6-2/TRBV6-3; abundance: -; CDR3nt: TGTGCCAGCAGTTACCCGCCCGGGGAGCTGTTTTTT; CDR3aa: CASSYPPGELFF
d_gene: -; j_gene: TRBJ1-1; v_gene: TRBV19; abundance: -; CDR3nt: TGTGCCAGTAGTATTTGGGGTCCGAACACTGAAGCTTTCTTT; CDR3aa: CASSIWGPNTEAFF
d_gene: -; j_gene: TRBJ1-4; v_gene: TRBV7-6; abundance: -; CDR3nt: TGTGCCAGCAGCTTAGGAGGGGGACGCGGTGAAAAACTGTTTTTT; CDR3aa: CASSLGGGRGEKLFF
d_gene: TRBD2; j_gene: TRBJ2-7; v_gene: TRBV7-2; abundance: -; CDR3nt: TGTGCCAGCAGCTCGACTAGCGGGGGTTTAGGCGAGCAGTACTTC; CDR3aa: CASSSTSGGLGEQYF
d_gene: -; j_gene: TRBJ2-5; v_gene: TRBV28; abundance: -; CDR3nt: TGTGCCAGCAGACGCCGGCCGGACCGGAGGGGAGAGACCCAGTACTTC; CDR3aa: CASRRRPDRRGETQYF
d_gene: TRBD1; j_gene: TRBJ1-1; v_gene: TRBV19; abundance: -; CDR3nt: TGTGCCAGTAAGGTCGGGACAGGGGGTTTCACTGAAGCTTTCTTT; CDR3aa: CASKVGTGGFTEAFF
d_gene: TRBD1; j_gene: TRBJ2-7; v_gene: TRBV5-1; abundance: -; CDR3nt: TGCGCCAGCAGCTCCGGGACAGTATACGAGCAGTACTTC; CDR3aa: CASSSGTVYEQYF
d_gene: -; j_gene: TRBJ1-4; v_gene: TRBV19; abundance: -; CDR3nt: TGTGCCAGTAGTAGAGGCATCCCTAATGAAAAACTGTTTTTT; CDR3aa: CASSRGIPNEKLFF
d_gene: -; j_gene: TRBJ2-1; v_gene: TRBV7-9; abundance: -; CDR3nt: TGTGCCAGCAGCTACCTGTTCAGGGATATTAGCTACAATGAGCAGTTCTTC; CDR3aa: CASSYLFRDISYNEQFF
d_gene: TRBD1; j_gene: TRBJ1-2; v_gene: TRBV9; abundance: -; CDR3nt: TGTGCCAGCAGCGTCGGACAGGGGGCTGCGGGCTACACCTTC; CDR3aa: CASSVGQGAAGYTF
d_gene: TRBD1; j_gene: TRBJ1-6; v_gene: TRBV19; abundance: once; CDR3nt: TGTGCCAGTAGTATAGTATGGGCAGGGGGCACGTCACCCCTCCACTTT; CDR3aa: CASSIVWAGGTSPLHF
d_gene: -; j_gene: TRBJ2-3; v_gene: TRBV10-1; abundance: -; CDR3nt: TGCGCCAGCAGTGGGAGACGATTGGGACCTGCCTCTTCGAAGCCGCAGTATTTT; CDR3aa: CASSGRRLGPASSKPQYF
d_gene: TRBD2; j_gene: TRBJ2-2; v_gene: TRBV5-1; abundance: -; CDR3nt: TGCGCCCGCAGCCCCTCGCGGGAGGGGGGCGGGGAGCTGTTTTTT; CDR3aa: CARSPSREGGGELFF
d_gene: -; j_gene: TRBJ2-5; v_gene: TRBV7-9; abundance: once; CDR3nt: TGTGCCAGCACAAGACTACAAGAGACCCAGTACTTC; CDR3aa: CASTRLQETQYF
d_gene: -; j_gene: TRBJ1-2; v_gene: TRBV6-6; abundance: -; CDR3nt: TGTGCCAGCAGTTACATGACTAACTATGGCTACACCTTC; CDR3aa: CASSYMTNYGYTF
d_gene: -; j_gene: TRBJ2-7; v_gene: TRBV7-2; abundance: -; CDR3nt: TGTGCCAGCAGCTTAGATGTCCCAAGTTCCTACGAGCAGTACTTC; CDR3aa: CASSLDVPSSYEQYF
d_gene: TRBD1; j_gene: TRBJ1-5; v_gene: TRBV6-5; abundance: -; CDR3nt: TGTGCCAGCAGGGGACAGGGGGTTAATCAGCCCCAGCATTTT; CDR3aa: CASRGQGVNQPQHF
d_gene: -; j_gene: TRBJ1-5; v_gene: TRBV20-1; abundance: -; CDR3nt: TGCAGTGCTAGTTCTGGGGAGGGACCCCAGCATTTT; CDR3aa: CSASSGEGPQHF
d_gene: -; j_gene: TRBJ1-4; v_gene: TRBV5-4; abundance: -; CDR3nt: TGTGCCAGCAGCTTGCCGGACGGCCGGGATGGTGAAAAACTGTTTTTT; CDR3aa: CASSLPDGRDGEKLFF
d_gene: -; j_gene: TRBJ1-4; v_gene: TRBV4-2; abundance: -; CDR3nt: TGTGCCAGCAGCGATAGGGACATCTATGCAACTAATGAAAAACTGTTTTTT; CDR3aa: CASSDRDIYATNEKLFF
d_gene: TRBD2; j_gene: TRBJ2-2; v_gene: TRBV29-1; abundance: -; CDR3nt: TGCAGCGTTGATCTAGCGGGAGACACCGGGGAGCTGTTTTTT; CDR3aa: CSVDLAGDTGELFF
d_gene: -; j_gene: TRBJ1-1; v_gene: TRBV5-1; abundance: few; CDR3nt: TGCGCCAGCTATCCGGGACCCATGAACACTGAAGCTTTCTTT; CDR3aa: CASYPGPMNTEAFF
d_gene: -; j_gene: TRBJ1-2; v_gene: TRBV30; abundance: -; CDR3nt: TGTGCCTCATCACAGGACAGAGGAGTTAACTATGGCTACACCTTC; CDR3aa: CASSQDRGVNYGYTF
d_gene: -; j_gene: TRBJ2-1; v_gene: TRBV5-5; abundance: -; CDR3nt: TGTGCCAGCAGCTCGTGGAGGCAGGGGTGGCATGAGCAGTTCTTC; CDR3aa: CASSSWRQGWHEQFF
d_gene: TRBD2; j_gene: TRBJ2-2; v_gene: TRBV7-6; abundance: -; CDR3nt: TGTGCCAGCAGCTTAAGGCCACGCGGAGCGGGAGGGCCCATCGGGGAGCTGTTTTTT; CDR3aa: CASSLRPRGAGGPIGELFF
d_gene: TRBD2; j_gene: TRBJ2-1; v_gene: TRBV6-5; abundance: -; CDR3nt: TGTGCCAGCAGTTACTCTTTCGGGAGGTTGAAGAATGAGCAGTTCTTC; CDR3aa: CASSYSFGRLKNEQFF
d_gene: TRBD1; j_gene: TRBJ1-2; v_gene: TRBV4-3; abundance: -; CDR3nt: TGCGCCAGCAGCCAACTCCAGGGACAGTACTTCTATGGCTACACCTTC; CDR3aa: CASSQLQGQYFYGYTF
d_gene: -; j_gene: TRBJ1-6; v_gene: TRBV30; abundance: -; CDR3nt: TGTGCCTGGAGGCTAGCGGGACATTCACCCCTCCACTTT; CDR3aa: CAWRLAGHSPLHF
d_gene: -; j_gene: TRBJ2-1; v_gene: TRBV5-1; abundance: -; CDR3nt: TGCGCCAGCAGCTGGGGTGGCCTGGGATTTAACAATGAGCAGTTCTTC; CDR3aa: CASSWGGLGFNNEQFF
d_gene: -; j_gene: TRBJ2-7; v_gene: TRBV27; abundance: once; CDR3nt: TGTGCCAGCAGCCCCCATGAAAAGGGCGAGCAGTACTTC; CDR3aa: CASSPHEKGEQYF
d_gene: -; j_gene: TRBJ2-5; v_gene: TRBV5-6; abundance: -; CDR3nt: TGTGCCAGCAGCTTGGCGGAAGAGACGCCCAGCTACTTC; CDR3aa: CASSLAEETPSYF
d_gene: TRBD1; j_gene: TRBJ2-1; v_gene: TRBV5-6; abundance: many; CDR3nt: TGTGCCAGCAGCTTGGCTAGACAGGGTGAGTTCTTC; CDR3aa: CASSLARQGEFF
d_gene: TRBD1; j_gene: TRBJ2-5; v_gene: TRBV7-9; abundance: -; CDR3nt: TGTGCCAGCAGCTTGAACAGGGGTCAGGAGACCCAGTACTTC; CDR3aa: CASSLNRGQETQYF
d_gene: TRBD1; j_gene: TRBJ2-1; v_gene: TRBV11-2; abundance: -; CDR3nt: TGTGCCAGCAGCTCCGGGACAGAGACTAACAATGAGCAGTTCTTC; CDR3aa: CASSSGTETNNEQFF